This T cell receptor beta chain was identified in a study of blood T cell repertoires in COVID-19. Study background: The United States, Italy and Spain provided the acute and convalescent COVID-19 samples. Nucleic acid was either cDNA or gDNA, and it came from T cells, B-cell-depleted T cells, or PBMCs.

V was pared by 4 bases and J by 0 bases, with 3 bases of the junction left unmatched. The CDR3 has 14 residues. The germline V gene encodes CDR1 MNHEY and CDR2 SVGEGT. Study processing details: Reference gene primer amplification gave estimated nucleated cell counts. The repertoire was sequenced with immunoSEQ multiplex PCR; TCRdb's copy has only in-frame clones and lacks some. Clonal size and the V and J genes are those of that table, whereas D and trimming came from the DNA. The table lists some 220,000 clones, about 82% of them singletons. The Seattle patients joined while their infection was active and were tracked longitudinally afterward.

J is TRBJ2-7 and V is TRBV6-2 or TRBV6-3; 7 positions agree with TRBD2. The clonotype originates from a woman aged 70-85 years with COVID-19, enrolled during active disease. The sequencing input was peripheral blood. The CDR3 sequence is CASSWEGTSYEQYF. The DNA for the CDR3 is TGTGCCAGCAGTTGGGAGGGGACCTCCTACGAGCAGTACTTC.